What follows are 28 T cell receptor beta chains derived from one specimen sequenced in a study of T cell repertoires in cytomegalovirus infection (dated by TCRdb to between 2018 and 2021). The sequencer listed for this sample is Illumina HiSeq 1500. TCRdb handled the public reads itself, with Q25 trimming in fastp and clone calling in MiXCR, and kept productive beta chains. Rows with one shared CDR3 protein collapse into an entry with the most common genes and DNA. The sample profile shows roughly 860,000 distinct CDR3 sequences; 32% of them were found once. The ten largest clones capture around an eighth of the sample. This sample's treatment or condition label indicates: in vitro stimulation with specific CMV peptide epitopes to enrich CMV-specific T cells. For these TCRs, the target antigens are not known. The sequenced sample was cultured CD8+ T cells from PBMCs, obtained from culture after CMV antigen stimulation. The receptors originated from a human donor in good health (CMV status not recorded). Some clones in this sample may be carry-over from other donors' samples.

The rearrangement links TRBV27 to TRBJ2-7; 7 bases are shared with TRBD1. The CDR3 has 13 residues. The germline gives CDR1 MNHEY, CDR2 SMNVEV (reference sequence). The V and J ends lost 6 bases and 6 bases, in that order; junction bases with no gene match: 8. CDR3 nucleotide sequence: TGTGCCAGCAGCTTGCTACAGGGGTCCGAGCAGTACTTC. Translation: CASSLLQGSEQYF.

This clonotype was observed at least ten times. This sequence joins TRBV6-1 and TRBJ2-5, with 12 positions matching TRBD2. The CDR3 has 18 amino acids. The trim removed 2 bases at V and 5 bases at J, leaving 12 bases unmatched. Germline V gene lookup returns CDR1 MNHNS and CDR2 SASEGT. The CDR3 DNA is TGTGCCAGCAGTGAAAGTAGAGGGCTAGCGGGGGGGCGGGAGACCCAGTACTTC. Its protein is CASSESRGLAGGRETQYF.

In regard to this clonotype: The germline gene is not matched at one end of the junction; a read error may be the cause. The V and J genes are TRBV4-1 and TRBJ2-3; perhaps TRBD1 as D (5 bases). Germline assignment: CDR1 MGHRA and CDR2 YSYEKL. CDR3 length: 15 residues. The CDR3 here is CASGQVGHFTDTQYF. CDR3 coding DNA: TGCGCCAGCGGCCAAGTAGGACACTTCACAGATACGCAGTATTTT.

This clonotype was counted between two and nine times. The V and J genes are TRBV7-3 and TRBJ2-1; tentative D call: TRBD2 (6 bases). Trimming left V 2 bases short and J 9 bases short, with 8 bases between. Per the germline V gene, CDR1 is SGHTA and CDR2 is FQGTGA. CDR3 length: 12 residues. The CDR3 coding sequence is TGTGCCAGCAGCTTATGGGGAGGTGAGCAGTTCTTC. Its protein is CASSLWGGEQFF.

The CDR3 bases are TGTGCCAGCAGCTTAACTAGCGGGGGAGATGAGCAGTTCTTC. Its protein product is CASSLTSGGDEQFF. J is TRBJ2-1 and V is TRBV7-8, with TRBD2 identical over 11 bases. Trimming removed 2 bases from V and 8 bases from J; junction bases left unmatched: 2. CDR3 length equals 14 residues. The germline CDR1 and CDR2 sequences are SGHVS and FQNEAQ.

This clonotype was seen only a few times. The CDR3 sequence: CASSLTRGPGAFF. As DNA, the CDR3 is TGTGCCAGCAGTCTAACCAGGGGGCCCGGAGCTTTCTTT. The chain joins TRBV6-5 to TRBJ1-1; TRBD1 agrees at 8 bases. The length of the CDR3 is 13 residues. Germline V CDR1 and CDR2: MNHEY, SVGAGI. Unmatched junction bases numbered 9, after V lost 5 bases and J lost 10 bases.

V is TRBV9 and J is TRBJ2-3, with TRBD1 matching 8 bases. This CDR3 comprises 16 residues. V shed 2 bases, J shed 1 base, and the junction held 6 bases outside the gene matches. Germline CDR1 and CDR2: SGDLS and YYNGEE. In nucleotides, the CDR3 is TGTGCCAGCAGCGTGAAACAGGGGGGAGGCACAGATACGCAGTATTTT. Its translation: CASSVKQGGGTDTQYF.

In nucleotides, the CDR3 is TGTGCCAGCAGTTCCCTGCGGGCCGGTTATGGCTACACCTTC. Its translation: CASSSLRAGYGYTF. The chain uses TRBV12-3 or TRBV12-4 and TRBJ1-2; D not certain. CDR3 length equals 14 residues. The germline V and J ends were trimmed by 4 bases and 5 bases, with 14 bases remaining between them.

The rearrangement links TRBV9 to TRBJ2-1, with a weak D call TRBD2 (7 bases). The germline gives CDR1 SGDLS, CDR2 YYNGEE. The CDR3 contains 18 residues. Trimming pared 0 bases from V and 4 bases from J, leaving 20 bases between. The CDR3 DNA follows: TGTGCCAGCAGCGTAGGGCCTCTCGCGGGGGCCCCATACAATGAGCAGTTCTTC. Encoded protein: CASSVGPLAGAPYNEQFF.

This clonotype occurred many times. J is TRBJ2-1 and V is TRBV7-8; D possibly matches TRBD1 or TRBD2 (5 bases each). The V and J ends lost 1 base and 7 bases respectively, with 8 bases between them. Germline-derived CDR1 and CDR2 are SGHVS and FQNEAQ. CDR3 length: 13 amino acids. CDR3 nucleotides: TGTGCCAGCAGCTTAGGGGACCCAAATGAGCAGTTCTTC. Residues: CASSLGDPNEQFF.

Worth noting for this clonotype: The germline gene is not matched at one end of the junction; a read error may be the cause. V is TRBV4-1 and J is TRBJ1-5; TRBD1 might be the D (5 bases). Germline CDR1 and CDR2: MGHRA and YSYEKL. The CDR3 has 16 residues. CDR3 sequence reads: CASSQADNWSNQPQHF. As DNA, the CDR3 is TGTGCCAGCAGCCAAGCGGACAATTGGAGCAATCAGCCCCAGCATTTT.

This clonotype was counted between two and nine times. The rearrangement joins TRBV15 to TRBJ2-1, with a tentative D call TRBD1 (5 bases). The germline V gene encodes CDR1 LNHNV and CDR2 YYDKDF (reference sequence). The CDR3 sequence is 16 residues long. V lost 1 base to trimming and J lost 0 bases, with 10 bases between them. CDR3: CATSRGAQGSYNEQFF. As DNA, the CDR3 is TGTGCCACCAGCAGAGGAGCTCAGGGCTCCTACAATGAGCAGTTCTTC. Drawing the rest from reference TRBV15 and TRBJ2-1, the complete variable domain is DAMVIQNPRYQVTQFGKPVTLSCSQTLNHNVMYWYQQKSSQAPKLLFHYYDKDFNNEADTPDNFQSRRPNTSFCFLDIRSPGLGDTAMYLCATSRGAQGSYNEQFFGPGTRLTVL.

As DNA, the CDR3 is TGTGCCACCCAAAGGGACAAGACCTACGAGCAGTACGTC. Protein sequence: CATQRDKTYEQYV. The rearrangement joins TRBV15 to TRBJ2-7; perhaps TRBD1 as D (6 bases). This CDR3 spans 13 amino acids. Deletions cut 8 bases from V and 2 bases from J, with 13 bases between. Germline V gene data show CDR1 as LNHNV and CDR2 as YYDKDF (reference sequence).

This clonotype was picked up many times. The chain joins TRBV7-8 to TRBJ2-7; D possibly uses TRBD1 or TRBD2 (7 bases each). Trimming pared 2 bases from V and 0 bases from J, leaving 23 bases between. Looked up from germline, CDR1 is SGHVS and CDR2 is FQNEAQ. There are 19 residues in the CDR3. The CDR3 reads CASSLPRGGYLPSSYEQYF. The CDR3, as DNA: TGTGCCAGCAGCTTACCCAGGGGGGGCTATTTACCCAGCTCCTACGAGCAGTACTTC.

The CDR3 sequence is CATSDSEAGDTQYF. The CDR3 DNA is TGTGCCACCAGTGATTCTGAGGCCGGGGATACGCAGTATTTT. This chain connects TRBV24-1 to TRBJ2-3, with no clear D. The CDR3 consists of 14 residues. CDR1 KGHDR and CDR2 SFDVKD come from the germline V gene. The ends were cut back, 2 bases at V and 6 bases at J, with 11 bases in the middle.

The rearrangement uses TRBV10-2 and TRBJ2-1; perhaps TRBD2 as D (7 bases). This CDR3 comprises 14 residues. Trimming took 6 bases from V and 4 from J, leaving 13 bases between them. Germline V gene data show CDR1 as WSHSY and CDR2 as SAAADI. CDR3 sequence reads: CASRAGAGYNEQFF. In DNA form, the CDR3 reads TGCGCCAGCAGGGCGGGGGCCGGGTACAATGAGCAGTTCTTC.

The V call is TRBV5-5, the J call TRBJ1-2, with 7 bases aligning to TRBD1. The junction had 6 bases not matched to a gene; V was cut back by 3 bases and J by 4 bases. The CDR3 consists of 14 residues. Germline V gives CDR1 SGHKS, CDR2 YYEKEE (reference sequence). The CDR3 region has the DNA TGTGCCAGCAGCTCCTTACAGGGGAGCTATGGCTACACCTTC. Translated, it gives CASSSLQGSYGYTF.

In its sample, this clonotype was seen a few times. The chain uses TRBV12-3 or TRBV12-4 and TRBJ1-1; 8 bases fit TRBD1. The CDR3 loop spans 13 amino acids. V was clipped by 5 bases and J by 10 bases; unmatched bases: 9. The CDR3 reads CASSPTGVLGAFF. CDR3 DNA sequence: TGTGCCAGCAGTCCGACAGGGGTCCTGGGAGCTTTCTTT.

The chain recombines TRBV9 with TRBJ2-5, with TRBD1 as a possible D gene (6 bases). Trimming left V 6 bases short and J 3 bases short, with 12 bases between. The CDR3 spans 13 residues. The germline V gene has CDR1 SGDLS and CDR2 YYNGEE. In DNA form, the CDR3 reads TGTGCCAGCATGGACAGCAGCGAAGAGACCCAGTACTTC. It yields the protein CASMDSSEETQYF.

There are a few counts of this clonotype. The chain links TRBV20-1 to TRBJ2-3; no definite D call. This CDR3 has 15 residues. Germline CDR1 and CDR2: DFQATT and SNEGSKA (reference sequence). V dropped 3 bases and J dropped 0 bases, with 13 bases sitting between them. The CDR3 bases are TGCAGTGCTAGCGACGCCACTACTAGCACAGATACGCAGTATTTT. This sequence encodes CSASDATTSTDTQYF.

This clonotype was recorded a few times. DNA of the CDR3: TGTGCCAGCAGTTACTTCACAGGGGAGACCCAGTACTTC. This encodes CASSYFTGETQYF. J is TRBJ2-5 and V is TRBV6-2 or TRBV6-3; a possible D gene is TRBD1 (6 bases). This CDR3 region has 13 residues. Between the trimmed V and J ends, which lost 1 base and 5 bases, there was a span of 8 bases. CDR1 is MNHEY and CDR2 is SVGEGT in the germline V gene.

The CDR3 sequence: CASRQGLYEQYF. The CDR3 DNA is TGTGCCAGCCGGCAGGGGTTGTACGAGCAGTACTTC. The V and J genes are TRBV6-5 and TRBJ2-7, with D possibly matching TRBD1 (6 bases). The CDR3 totals 12 residues. Germline V CDR1 and CDR2: MNHEY, SVGAGI. V was cut by 8 bases and J by 4 bases, with 12 bases left in between.

This clonotype was seen repeatedly, ten times or more. The rearrangement links TRBV7-6 to TRBJ2-6; D is uncertain. V was trimmed by 1 base and J by 0 bases, leaving 16 bases between them. CDR1 is SGHVS, CDR2 FNYEAQ, per germline. The CDR3 is 19 residues long. The CDR3 region is CASSLVIKPAFSGANVLTF. The CDR3 nucleotides read TGTGCCAGCAGCTTAGTAATCAAGCCAGCCTTCTCTGGGGCCAACGTCCTGACTTTC.

This clonotype was detected a few times. The chain joins TRBV7-9 to TRBJ1-4; D uncertain. The CDR3 is made up of 14 amino acids. V was cut by 4 bases and J by 8 bases, with 14 bases left in between. Germline V lookup: CDR1 SEHNR, CDR2 FQNEAQ (reference sequence). The CDR3 protein is CASSYTLAWEKLFF. The CDR3, as DNA: TGTGCCAGCAGCTATACTCTAGCGTGGGAAAAACTGTTTTTT.

The genes are TRBV12-3 or TRBV12-4 and TRBJ1-1; 9 nucleotides line up with TRBD1. This CDR3 spans 15 amino acids. V lost 5 bases, J lost 3 bases, and 7 bases stayed unmatched. This chain's CDR3 is CASSPRDREDTEAFF. In DNA, the CDR3 is TGTGCCAGCAGTCCCCGGGACAGGGAGGACACTGAAGCTTTCTTT.

This clonotype appeared a few times. V usage is TRBV19 and J usage is TRBJ2-1; 10 nucleotides match TRBD2. The CDR3 contains 15 residues. J gave up 4 bases and V 6 bases, and 6 bases lay outside the gene matches. Germline V gene sequence: CDR1 LNHDA, CDR2 SQIVND (reference sequence). Here the CDR3 DNA reads TGTGCCAGTAGCCCCTCTAGCGGGAGATACAATGAGCAGTTCTTC. This codes for CASSPSSGRYNEQFF.

A few counts support this clonotype. This chain uses TRBV12-3 or TRBV12-4 with TRBJ2-3, with D possibly being TRBD2 (6 bases). The CDR3 is made up of 16 amino acids. V was clipped by 5 bases and J by 0 bases, with 15 bases between them. Here the CDR3 reads CASSPRERLSTDTQYF. As DNA, the CDR3 is TGTGCCAGCAGTCCCCGGGAGAGGTTAAGCACAGATACGCAGTATTTT.

The chain combines TRBV6-6 with TRBJ2-7, with 10 bases fitting TRBD2. V lost 2 bases and J lost 2; bases outside the gene matches: 9. Germline V gives CDR1 MNHNY, CDR2 SVGAGI (reference sequence). This CDR3 is built from 17 residues. This CDR3 is CASSYGLADRFAYEQYV. The CDR3 DNA is TGTGCCAGCAGTTACGGACTAGCGGACCGGTTTGCCTACGAGCAGTACGTC.